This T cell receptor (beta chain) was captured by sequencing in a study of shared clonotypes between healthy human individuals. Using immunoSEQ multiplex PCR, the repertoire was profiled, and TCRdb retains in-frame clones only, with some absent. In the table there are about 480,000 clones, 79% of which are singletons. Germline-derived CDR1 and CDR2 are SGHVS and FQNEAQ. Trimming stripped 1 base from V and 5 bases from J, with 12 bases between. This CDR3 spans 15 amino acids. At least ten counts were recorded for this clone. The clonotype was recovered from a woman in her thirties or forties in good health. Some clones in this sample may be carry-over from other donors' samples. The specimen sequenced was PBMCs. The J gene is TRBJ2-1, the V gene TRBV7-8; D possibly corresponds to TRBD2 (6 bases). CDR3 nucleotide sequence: TGTGCCAGCAGCTTAGTGGCGGGAACCCACAATGAGCAGTTCTTC. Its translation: CASSLVAGTHNEQFF.